Listed here are 21 T cell receptor beta chains from one sample, sequenced in a study of CD8 T cells in ankylosing spondylitis. Their antigens are not known. From the 5' RACE reads, TCRdb called clonotypes with MiXCR, one entry per CDR3 protein. Among roughly 400,000 distinct CDR3 sequences listed, around 20% were seen once. Overall study findings and caveats: A TCR beta motif of several highly homologous variants seemed to mark ankylosing spondylitis blood.

Sequencing was carried out using blood, either unsorted or a sorted T cell fraction (not recorded which). The receptors come from a male donor with ankylosing spondylitis.

The chain recombines TRBV29-1 with TRBJ2-5; D may correspond to TRBD1 or TRBD2 (6 bases each). CDR1 is SQVTM and CDR2 is ANQGSEA in the germline V gene. V was clipped by 3 bases and J by 5 bases, with 13 bases between them. The CDR3 runs to 13 residues. The CDR3 loop reads CSVDRGLQETQYF. DNA for the CDR3: TGCAGCGTTGACAGGGGACTCCAGGAGACCCAGTACTTC.

The gene calls are TRBV7-2 and TRBJ2-5; D is unclear. CDR1 SGHTA and CDR2 FQGNSA come from the germline V gene. This CDR3 is 17 amino acids long. V was clipped by 1 base and J by 0 bases, with 15 bases between them. CDR3 amino acids: CASSLVFAIGNQETQYF. The CDR3 bases are TGTGCCAGCAGCTTAGTGTTTGCTATAGGGAACCAAGAGACCCAGTACTTC.

This chain connects TRBV20-1 to TRBJ2-5; no clear D gene. The CDR3 spans 16 residues. V was shortened by 0 bases and J by 0 bases, with 14 bases between the two germline ends. The V gene's germline CDR1 is DFQATT and CDR2 SNEGSKA (reference sequence). The CDR3 here is CSARDTYSSDQETQYF. The CDR3 bases are TGCAGTGCTAGAGACACCTATAGCTCTGACCAAGAGACCCAGTACTTC.

The gene calls are TRBV21-1 and TRBJ1-3. TRBV21-1 is marked as a pseudogene. The CDR3 runs 16 residues. CDR3 DNA: TGTGCCAGCAGCAAGTGGCAGGCCGTCTCTGGAAACACCATATATTTT. This translates into CASSKWQAVSGNTIYF.

This clonotype was counted only a few times. The chain employs TRBV29-1 and TRBJ2-3; no clear D gene. The germline V gene encodes CDR1 SQVTM and CDR2 ANQGSEA. CDR3 length equals 14 residues. V lost 4 bases and J lost 0, with 11 bases in between. The CDR3 sequence is CSVARPTSTDTQYF. The CDR3 DNA follows: TGCAGCGTTGCGAGACCCACAAGCACAGATACGCAGTATTTT.

The V call is TRBV5-1, the J call TRBJ2-1, with D perhaps TRBD2 (5 bases). The CDR3 is made up of 16 amino acids. V lost 4 bases and J 2 bases, leaving 16 bases between the germline ends. Germline V lookup: CDR1 SGHRS, CDR2 YFSETQ. The CDR3 DNA sequence: TGCGCCAGCAGCGGGAGCCGCTACCTAGCCTACAATGAGCAGTTCTTC. Its protein product is CASSGSRYLAYNEQFF. Full variable domain (missing parts from reference TRBV5-1 and TRBJ2-1): KAGVTQTPRYLIKTRGQQVTLSCSPISGHRSVSWYQQTPGQGLQFLFEYFSETQRNKGNFPGRFSGRQFSNSRSEMNVSTLELGDSALYLCASSGSRYLAYNEQFFGPGTRLTVL.

This clonotype was found a few times. V is TRBV28 and J is TRBJ2-7, with D unclear. This CDR3 is built from 11 residues. Germline assignment: CDR1 MDHEN and CDR2 SYDVKM. Trimming removed 6 bases from V and 3 bases from J, with 6 bases in between. CDR3 sequence reads: CASRFDYEQYF. Here the CDR3 DNA reads TGTGCCAGCAGGTTTGACTACGAGCAGTACTTC. The whole variable domain, remainder taken from reference TRBV28 and TRBJ2-7, is DVKVTQSSRYLVKRTGEKVFLECVQDMDHENMFWYRQDPGLGLRLIYFSYDVKMKEKGDIPEGYSVSREKKERFSLILESASTNQTSMYLCASRFDYEQYFGPGTRLTVT.

This clonotype was seen more than once but under ten times. The CDR3 coding sequence is TGTGCCACTGGTACAGGGGGCTCCTATAATTCACCCCTCCACTTT. It is translated as CATGTGGSYNSPLHF. V gene TRBV7-2 combines with J gene TRBJ1-6; 8 bases are shared with TRBD1. J lost 0 bases, V lost 10 bases, and 5 bases had no gene match. Germline CDR1 is SGHTA and CDR2 is FQGNSA. The CDR3 extends over 15 amino acids.

This clonotype was recorded a few times. The CDR3 DNA follows: TGCGCCAGCAGCTTGGGGACAGGAGATAGCAATCAGCCCCAGCATTTT. Translated: CASSLGTGDSNQPQHF. The chain carries TRBV5-1 and TRBJ1-5; 7 nucleotides agree with TRBD1. Germline values: CDR1 SGHRS, CDR2 YFSETQ. The V gene end was trimmed by 0 bases and the J gene end by 0 bases; junction bases not matched to a gene: 3. The CDR3 length is 16 residues. Drawing the rest from reference TRBV5-1 and TRBJ1-5, the complete variable domain is KAGVTQTPRYLIKTRGQQVTLSCSPISGHRSVSWYQQTPGQGLQFLFEYFSETQRNKGNFPGRFSGRQFSNSRSEMNVSTLELGDSALYLCASSLGTGDSNQPQHFGDGTRLSIL.

This chain connects TRBV25-1 to TRBJ2-7; unclear D gene. CDR3 length: 14 amino acids. V gave up 6 bases and J gave up 2 bases, with 14 bases separating them. CDR1 MGHDK and CDR2 SYGVNS come from the germline V gene. The CDR3 nucleotides are TGTGCCAGCAGGACTGGAGAATTTCCCTACGAGCAGTACTTC. As protein: CASRTGEFPYEQYF.

This clonotype has more than one count but fewer than ten. The genes are TRBV2 and TRBJ2-1; 11 bases align to TRBD2. The CDR3 is 16 amino acids. Germline V gene lookup returns CDR1 SNHLY and CDR2 FYNNEI. Trimming took 4 bases from V and 7 from J; bases not matched to a gene: 9. CDR3 in amino acids: CASSGSTSGSRNEQFF. The DNA of the CDR3 is TGTGCCAGCAGTGGATCTACTAGCGGGAGTAGGAATGAGCAGTTCTTC.

This clonotype has a handful of counts. The V gene is TRBV29-1, the J gene TRBJ2-3, with D possibly being TRBD1 or TRBD2 (7 bases each). CDR3 length: 14 amino acids. The V end was cut by 6 bases, the J end by 2 bases, with 15 bases between. CDR1 SQVTM and CDR2 ANQGSEA come from the germline V gene. The CDR3 reads CSVGRGGFTDTQYF. CDR3 sequence (DNA): TGCAGCGTGGGCAGGGGGGGTTTCACAGATACGCAGTATTTT.

V usage is TRBV6-4 and J usage is TRBJ2-1; 8 bases fit TRBD1. CDR1 and CDR2 from the germline V gene are MRHNA and SNTAGT. The CDR3 consists of 15 residues. With 3 bases clipped from V and 1 base from J, the junction kept 2 bases outside the gene matches. The CDR3, as DNA: TGTGCCAGCAGTGAGACAGGGGTTTCCTACAATGAGCAGTTCTTC. This encodes CASSETGVSYNEQFF.

This clonotype has more than one count but fewer than ten. This chain uses TRBV10-2 with TRBJ2-1; D uncertain. Trimming stripped 3 bases from V and 2 bases from J, with 11 bases between. Germline V lookup: CDR1 WSHSY, CDR2 SAAADI. This CDR3 is 15 amino acids long. The CDR3 DNA sequence: TGCGCCAGCAGTGAACAAACCCACGCCTACAATGAGCAGTTCTTC. Encoded protein: CASSEQTHAYNEQFF.

The chain carries TRBV6-5 and TRBJ1-2; D gene ambiguous. The germline V gene encodes CDR1 MNHEY and CDR2 SVGAGI. The CDR3 contains 12 residues. V lost 2 bases and J 13 bases, leaving 14 bases between the germline ends. CDR3 in DNA: TGTGCCAGCAGTTACCAGCGAGGGCCCCCCACCTTC. As protein: CASSYQRGPPTF.

This clonotype appeared a few times. The rearrangement uses TRBV5-1 and TRBJ2-5, with D tentatively TRBD2 (5 bases). The germline V gene has CDR1 SGHRS and CDR2 YFSETQ. The CDR3 is 16 residues long. The germline V and J ends were trimmed by 0 bases and 2 bases, with 14 bases remaining between them. The CDR3 loop is CASSLALANRQETQYF. In DNA form, the CDR3 reads TGCGCCAGCAGCTTGGCGCTAGCCAACCGACAAGAGACCCAGTACTTC.

The rearrangement uses TRBV27 and TRBJ1-1; no definite D call. Trimming cost V 6 bases and J 7 bases, with 15 bases left between them. Germline-derived CDR1 and CDR2 are MNHEY and SMNVEV (reference sequence). The CDR3 covers 13 residues. The DNA of the CDR3 is TGTGCCAGCAGCATCCGGACGGGGATTGAAGCTTTCTTT. Translating it yields CASSIRTGIEAFF.

This chain uses TRBV4-1 with TRBJ2-1; D uncertain. Germline lookup yields CDR1 MGHRA and CDR2 YSYEKL. The ends were cut back, 0 bases at V and 4 bases at J, with 13 bases in the middle. This CDR3 has 16 residues. CDR3 nucleotide sequence: TGCGCCAGCAGCCAAGACCAAGGACGACCTTACAATGAGCAGTTCTTC. Protein sequence: CASSQDQGRPYNEQFF.

The chain uses TRBV20-1 and TRBJ1-1, with 9 bases identical to TRBD1. Germline values: CDR1 DFQATT, CDR2 SNEGSKA (reference sequence). The CDR3 covers 12 residues. The V segment lost 5 bases and the J segment 8 bases; nucleotides outside the gene matches: 6. The CDR3 DNA follows: TGCAGTGCTCACGGGACAGGGCTCGAAGCTTTCTTT. Translating gives CSAHGTGLEAFF.

The CDR3 reads CASSLPVERVLLPINEKLFF. The CDR3 DNA follows: TGTGCCAGCAGCCTGCCGGTGGAAAGGGTGCTCCTCCCAATCAATGAAAAACTGTTTTTT. The chain employs TRBV3-1 and TRBJ1-4; no definite D call. This CDR3 has 20 residues. The germline V and J ends were trimmed by 4 bases and 5 bases, with 29 bases remaining between them. Germline lookup yields CDR1 LGHDT and CDR2 YNNKEL (reference sequence).

The chain combines TRBV5-1 with TRBJ2-3, with 8 bases that match TRBD2. The CDR3 consists of 14 residues. V lost 3 bases and J lost 3; bases outside the gene matches: 3. The germline V gene encodes CDR1 SGHRS and CDR2 YFSETQ. DNA of the CDR3: TGCGCCAGCAGCTCGGGACTAGGTACAGATACGCAGTATTTT. Amino acids: CASSSGLGTDTQYF.